Here is one TCR beta chain with its context. Its antigen is still unknown. V lost 1 base to trimming and J lost 1 base, with 11 bases between them. Germline V CDR1 and CDR2: SGHKS, YYEKEE (reference sequence). This CDR3 has 15 residues. The protocol was immunoSEQ multiplex PCR, while the TCRdb copy is restricted to in-frame clones and leaves out a portion. The data contain 150,000 to 200,000 clones, approximately 90% of them singletons. These data come from a study of T cell responses to AZD1222 COVID-19 vaccine. Points from the study as a whole: Spike-specific TCR repertoires showed rising breadth and depth after two AZD1222 doses. Every sample of the repertoires postdated the peak T cell response. The donor group comprised mostly white British people and more females; the analysis possibly underestimated clonal diversity. Within unmutated variant regions lay the reported targets of nearly half of spike-specific TCRs.

This sequence joins TRBV5-5 and TRBJ1-1; perhaps TRBD1 as D (5 bases). The TCR originated in an adult who received the AZD1222 COVID-19 vaccine. The source was peripheral blood, collected 28 days after the second AZD1222 dose. CDR3 region: CASSLSGTRNTEAFF. CDR3 coding DNA: TGTGCCAGCAGCTTGTCGGGGACGAGGAACACTGAAGCTTTCTTT.